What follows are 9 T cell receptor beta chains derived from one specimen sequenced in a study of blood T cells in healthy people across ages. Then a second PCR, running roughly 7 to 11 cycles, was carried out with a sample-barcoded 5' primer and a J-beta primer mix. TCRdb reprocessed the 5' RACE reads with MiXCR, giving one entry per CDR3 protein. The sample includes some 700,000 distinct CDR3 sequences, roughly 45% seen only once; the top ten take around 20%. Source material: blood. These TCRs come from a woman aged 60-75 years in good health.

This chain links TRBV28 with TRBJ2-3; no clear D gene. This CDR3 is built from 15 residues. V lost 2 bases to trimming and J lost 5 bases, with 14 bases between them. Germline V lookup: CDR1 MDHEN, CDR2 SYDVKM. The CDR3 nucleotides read TGTGCCAGCAGTTTAGCCACCTCATTAGTAGATACGCAGTATTTT. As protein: CASSLATSLVDTQYF. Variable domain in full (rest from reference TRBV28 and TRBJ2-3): DVKVTQSSRYLVKRTGEKVFLECVQDMDHENMFWYRQDPGLGLRLIYFSYDVKMKEKGDIPEGYSVSREKKERFSLILESASTNQTSMYLCASSLATSLVDTQYFGPGTRLTVL.

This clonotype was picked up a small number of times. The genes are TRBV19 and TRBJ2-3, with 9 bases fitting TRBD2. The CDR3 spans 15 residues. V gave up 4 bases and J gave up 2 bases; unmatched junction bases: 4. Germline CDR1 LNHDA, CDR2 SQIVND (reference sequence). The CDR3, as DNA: TGTGCCAGTAGTACCAGCGGGGGGATCACAGATACGCAGTATTTT. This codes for CASSTSGGITDTQYF.

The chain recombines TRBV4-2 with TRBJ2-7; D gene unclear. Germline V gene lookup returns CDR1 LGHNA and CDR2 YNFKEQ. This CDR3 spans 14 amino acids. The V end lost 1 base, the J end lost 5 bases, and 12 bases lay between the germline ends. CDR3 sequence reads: CASSQAQPSHEQYF. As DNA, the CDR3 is TGTGCCAGCAGCCAAGCCCAGCCATCCCACGAGCAGTACTTC.

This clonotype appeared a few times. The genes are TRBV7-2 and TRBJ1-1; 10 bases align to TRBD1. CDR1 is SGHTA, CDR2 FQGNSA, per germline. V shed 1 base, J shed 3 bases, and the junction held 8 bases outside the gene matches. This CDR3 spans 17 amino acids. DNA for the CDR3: TGTGCCAGCAGCTTAGTGGGGACAGGGGTAACCTACACTGAAGCTTTCTTT. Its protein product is CASSLVGTGVTYTEAFF.

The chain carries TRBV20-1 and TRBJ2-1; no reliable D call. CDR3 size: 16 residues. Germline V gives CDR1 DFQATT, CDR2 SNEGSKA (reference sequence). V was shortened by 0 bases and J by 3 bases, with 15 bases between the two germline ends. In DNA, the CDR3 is TGCAGTGCTAGAGAGGACGTGGTGACGGACTACAATGAGCAGTTCTTC. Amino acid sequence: CSAREDVVTDYNEQFF.

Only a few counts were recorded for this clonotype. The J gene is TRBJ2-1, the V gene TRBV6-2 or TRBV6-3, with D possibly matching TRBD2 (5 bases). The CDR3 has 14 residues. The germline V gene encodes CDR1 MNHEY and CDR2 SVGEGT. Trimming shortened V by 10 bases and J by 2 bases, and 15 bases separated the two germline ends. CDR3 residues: CATAEEGPYNEQFF. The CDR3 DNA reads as TGTGCCACCGCGGAGGAAGGGCCCTACAATGAGCAGTTCTTC.

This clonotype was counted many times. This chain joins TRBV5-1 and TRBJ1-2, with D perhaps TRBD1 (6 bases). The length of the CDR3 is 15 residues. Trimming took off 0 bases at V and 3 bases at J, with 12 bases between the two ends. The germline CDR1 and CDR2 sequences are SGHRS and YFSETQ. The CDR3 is CASSLDPGAYYGYTF. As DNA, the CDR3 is TGCGCCAGCAGCTTGGACCCGGGGGCCTACTATGGCTACACCTTC.

The CDR3 sequence: CASVPSGAEGPVNEQFF. DNA of the CDR3: TGTGCTAGTGTTCCCTCGGGGGCGGAGGGCCCAGTTAATGAGCAGTTCTTC. This sequence joins TRBV12-5 and TRBJ2-1; TRBD1 or TRBD2 may be the D gene (6 bases each). This CDR3 has 17 residues. Trimming left V 7 bases short and J 7 bases short, with 26 bases between. Germline V gene data show CDR1 as LGHNT and CDR2 as FRNRAP.

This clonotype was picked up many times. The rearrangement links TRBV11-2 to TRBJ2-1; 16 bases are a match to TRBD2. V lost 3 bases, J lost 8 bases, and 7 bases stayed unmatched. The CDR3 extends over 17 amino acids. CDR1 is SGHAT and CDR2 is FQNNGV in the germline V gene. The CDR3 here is CASSFPGLAGGRDEQFF. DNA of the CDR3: TGTGCCAGCAGCTTCCCGGGACTAGCGGGGGGGCGGGATGAGCAGTTCTTC.